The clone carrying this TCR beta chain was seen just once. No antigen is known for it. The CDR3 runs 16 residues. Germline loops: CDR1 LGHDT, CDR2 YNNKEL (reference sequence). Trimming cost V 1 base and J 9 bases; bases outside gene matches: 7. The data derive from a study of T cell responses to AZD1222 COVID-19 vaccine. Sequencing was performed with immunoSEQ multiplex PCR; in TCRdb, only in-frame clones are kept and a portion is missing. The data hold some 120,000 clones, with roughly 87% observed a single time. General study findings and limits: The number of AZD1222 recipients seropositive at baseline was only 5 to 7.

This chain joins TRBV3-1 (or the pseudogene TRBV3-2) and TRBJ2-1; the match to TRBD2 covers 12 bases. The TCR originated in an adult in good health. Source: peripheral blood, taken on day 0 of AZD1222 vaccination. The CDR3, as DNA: TGTGCCAGCAGCCAAGGATCTAGCGGGAGGGCCTCTGAGCAGTTCTTC. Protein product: CASSQGSSGRASEQFF.